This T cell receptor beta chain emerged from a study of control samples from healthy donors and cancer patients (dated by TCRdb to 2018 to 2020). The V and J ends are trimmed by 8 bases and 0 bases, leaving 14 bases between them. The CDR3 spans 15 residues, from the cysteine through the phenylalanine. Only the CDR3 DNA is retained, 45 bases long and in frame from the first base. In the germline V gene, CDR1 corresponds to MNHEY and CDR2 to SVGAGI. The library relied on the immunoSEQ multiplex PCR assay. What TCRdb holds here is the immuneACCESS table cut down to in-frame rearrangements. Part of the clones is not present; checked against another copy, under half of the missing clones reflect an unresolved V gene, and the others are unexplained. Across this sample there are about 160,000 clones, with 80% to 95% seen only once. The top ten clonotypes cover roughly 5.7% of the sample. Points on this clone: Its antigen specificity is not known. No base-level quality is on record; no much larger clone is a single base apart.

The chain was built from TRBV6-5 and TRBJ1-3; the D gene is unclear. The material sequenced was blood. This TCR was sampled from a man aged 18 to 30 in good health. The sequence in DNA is TGTGCCAGCGCTATTATTGATTACTCTGGAAACACCATATATTTT. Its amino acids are CASAIIDYSGNTIYF.